Detailed here is one TCR beta chain. The record originates from a study of shared clonotypes between healthy human individuals. TCRdb's copy holds only in-frame clones and misses some; the assay was immunoSEQ multiplex PCR. In the table there are about 2.3 million clones, just over 90% of which are singletons. This CDR3 has 14 amino acids. The V gene end was trimmed by 7 bases and the J gene end by 3 bases; junction bases not matched to a gene: 7. Germline assignment: CDR1 MDHEN and CDR2 SYDVKM. The TCR comes from a man younger than 35 in good health. Some clones in this sample may be carry-over from other donors' samples. The sample was naive CD4+ T cells from PBMCs. Noted subset: CD45RA+ positively selected. The V and J genes are TRBV28 and TRBJ2-3; TRBD1 agrees at 7 bases. CDR3: CASNIDRATDTQYF. CDR3 DNA: TGTGCCAGCAACATCGACAGGGCAACAGATACGCAGTATTTT.